This TCR beta chain was sequenced for a study of vaccination effects on CD4 cells after COVID-19. With respect to this clone: As yet, its antigen is unknown.

After expansion with viral peptide pools in the ViraFEST assay, antigen-specific CD4+ T cells were sequenced. Subsequent to a culture period of approximately 11 days, CD4+ T cells were isolated. All participants had two doses of either the BNT162b2 or mRNA-1273 vaccine. All vaccine recipients tested negative for nucleocapsid antibodies and had never contracted SARS-CoV-2 infection. Cultures had half their medium replaced with IL-2 medium on days 3 and 7. Sequencing used immunoSEQ multiplex PCR; TCRdb keeps in-frame clones, though not all of them. The repertoire has 20,000 to 30,000 clones, roughly three quarters of them found once; the top ten carry approximately 8%. Study results and limitations: Early post-infection timepoints were missing from the study, which also had few convalescent patients.

The clonotype comes from a human donor who received a COVID-19 vaccine. The source was CD4+ T cells from PBMCs cultured with SARS-CoV-2 spike peptides, collected after COVID-19 vaccination.

The CDR3 nucleotides are TGCGCCAGCAGCTTAGGGCAAAACTCCTACAATGAGCAGTTCTTC. It codes for CASSLGQNSYNEQFF. The J gene is TRBJ2-1, the V gene TRBV5-1; D is undetermined. This CDR3 has 15 amino acids. Trimming shortened V by 2 bases and J by 0 bases, and 9 bases separated the two germline ends. The germline V gene has CDR1 SGHRS and CDR2 YFSETQ.